The rows below give T cell receptor beta chains drawn from one sample of a study of T cells in Graves' hyperthyroidism and ophthalmopathy. MiXCR, run by TCRdb on the multiplex PCR reads, gives a single entry per CDR3 protein. The sample shows 150,000 to 200,000 distinct CDR3 sequences, roughly 9.4% of them seen only once. The sample consisted of blood. Receptors originate from a woman aged 18-35 years with Graves' hyperthyroidism that later progressed to Graves' ophthalmopathy. Both conserved end residues are part of each CDR3. D genes are given only for firm matches. The size of a clone is reported for some rows only, either as once, few or many, or as a class for expanded clones.

j_call d_call clone_size v_call cdr3_nt cdr3_aa
TRBJ2-1 TRBD2 many TRBV19 TGTGCCAGTAGTATGGGCGGGGGGGCCCTCAATGAGCAGTTCTTC CASSMGGGALNEQFF
TRBJ1-2 TRBD1 - TRBV5-6 TGTGCCAGCAGCTATGGACAGGCCAAACCCTATGGCTACACCTTC CASSYGQAKPYGYTF
TRBJ2-3 TRBD1 few TRBV7-3 TGTGCCAGCAGCGGACACAGGGGATCGGTGGATACGCAGTATTTT CASSGHRGSVDTQYF
TRBJ2-3 - - TRBV7-3 TGTGCCAGCAGCCCCGTCCCGGGTGATACGCAGTATTTT CASSPVPGDTQYF
TRBJ2-3 - - TRBV6-5 TGTGCCAGCAGTTACGTAGGACTCCGCACAGATACGCAGTATTTT CASSYVGLRTDTQYF
TRBJ2-1 TRBD2 many TRBV5-1 TGCGCCAGCAGCTCGAGGACTAGCGGGGGAAATGAGCAGTTCTTC CASSSRTSGGNEQFF
TRBJ2-7 TRBD2 many TRBV10-3 TGTGCCATCAGTGGGACTAGCGGGGGTAACGAGCAGTACTTC CAISGTSGGNEQYF
TRBJ2-7 TRBD1 many TRBV5-4 TGTGCCAGCAGCTCCGACAGGGCTGGAGTCTACGAGCAGTACTTC CASSSDRAGVYEQYF
TRBJ2-2 - many TRBV15 TGTGCCACCAGCAGAGATTCCGTCAGGTCCACCGGGGAGCTGTTTTTT CATSRDSVRSTGELFF
TRBJ1-1 - many TRBV20-1 TGCAGTGCTAGAGACCTCCTCAGTGGCCTCAGGGCTGAAGCTTTCTTT CSARDLLSGLRAEAFF
TRBJ1-2 TRBD1 - TRBV5-4 TGTGCCAGCAGCGGGGGACAGGGCTATGGCTACACCTTC CASSGGQGYGYTF
TRBJ1-1 TRBD1 many TRBV12-3/TRBV12-4 TGTGCCAGCAGTTTACTAAAAAGGGGGCGATCAGCCACTGAAGCTTTCTTT CASSLLKRGRSATEAFF
TRBJ1-2 TRBD1 many TRBV11-2 TGTGCCAGCAGCTTAGGGACAGGGGCAATTAATTATGGCTACACCTTC CASSLGTGAINYGYTF
TRBJ2-3 - - TRBV30 TGTGCCTGGAGCGAGATCCGGGATACGCAGTATTTT CAWSEIRDTQYF
TRBJ2-3 TRBD1 - TRBV20-1 TGCAGTGCCATACAGGGGGGACGCACAGATACGCAGTATTTT CSAIQGGRTDTQYF
TRBJ2-7 - many TRBV14 TGTGCCAGCAGCCAAGGGCTCGTAAACTACGAGCAGTACTTC CASSQGLVNYEQYF
TRBJ1-6 - many TRBV5-6 TGTGCCAGCAGCCGTAGGACGGTCGGTTGGTCACCCCTCCACTTT CASSRRTVGWSPLHF
TRBJ2-2 - many TRBV19 TGTGCCAGTAGTATTCGGGAGACCGGGGAGCTGTTTTTT CASSIRETGELFF
TRBJ2-1 TRBD2 - TRBV7-2 TGTGCCGGCAGCACTAGGGGGCATACATTAATCGGGACTAGCGCTTACAATGAGCAGTTCTTC CAGSTRGHTLIGTSAYNEQFF
TRBJ2-7 TRBD1 few TRBV19 TGTGCCAGTAGTAGGGGACAGGGGGCGGCCTACGAGCAGTACTTC CASSRGQGAAYEQYF
TRBJ2-7 - few TRBV7-9 TGTGCCAGCATGGTTTGGGGGTCCGACGAGCAGTACTTC CASMVWGSDEQYF
TRBJ2-1 - few TRBV7-9 TGTGCCAGCAGCTTAGGGACTGACAATGGGCAGTTCTTC CASSLGTDNGQFF
TRBJ1-1 TRBD1 many TRBV6-1 TGTGCCAGCAGTGATACCGGGACAGGGGACACTGAAGCTTTCTTT CASSDTGTGDTEAFF
TRBJ2-2 - many TRBV2 TGTGCCTGCCGGGGGGACAGGGGGGAGCTGTTTTTT CACRGDRGELFF
TRBJ2-7 TRBD1 many TRBV27 TGTGCCAGCAGTTTCATCAGGACAGGGGTCCACGAGCAGTACTTC CASSFIRTGVHEQYF
TRBJ2-2 - many TRBV6-1 TGTGCCAGCAGTTATACGGCGAACACCGGGGAGCTGTTTTTT CASSYTANTGELFF
TRBJ1-1 - many TRBV7-9 TGTGCCAGCAGCTTAGACGGGCTTGAAGCTTTCTTT CASSLDGLEAFF
TRBJ2-1 - many TRBV20-1 TGCAGTGCTACCTCCGGGACGGACTACAATGAGCAGTTCTTC CSATSGTDYNEQFF
TRBJ2-7 - many TRBV5-5 TGTGCCAGCAGCCGACCCCATCCCGCAGGGAGCAACGAGCAGTACTTC CASSRPHPAGSNEQYF
TRBJ1-5 - many TRBV19 TGTGCCAGTAGTATAGTGGAAGTTCAGCCCCAGCATTTT CASSIVEVQPQHF
TRBJ1-1 TRBD1 few TRBV5-1 TGCGCCAGCAGCCCAAGGGACAGGGTCAACACTGAAGCTTTCTTT CASSPRDRVNTEAFF
TRBJ1-6 - many TRBV9 TGTGCCAGCAGCGTAGGTAGCAATTCACCCCTCCACTTT CASSVGSNSPLHF
TRBJ1-1 TRBD1 few TRBV7-3 TGTGCCGGCAGCTCGACAGGGGCCACCGAAGCTTTCTTT CAGSSTGATEAFF
TRBJ2-1 - many TRBV29-1 TGCAGCGTTGTTGTTCCATATGAGCAGTTCTTC CSVVVPYEQFF
TRBJ2-3 TRBD2 many TRBV10-1 TGCGCCAGCAGCGGGGGGGCCCCGGATACGCAGTATTTT CASSGGAPDTQYF
TRBJ1-1 TRBD1 many TRBV2 TGTGCCAGCATGAGGGGGCTACTCTCCGAAGCTTTCTTT CASMRGLLSEAFF
TRBJ2-7 - few TRBV3-1 TGTGCCAGCAGCCAAGATCCGCCCCTGGACAGTACGAGCTCCTACGAGCAGTACTTC CASSQDPPLDSTSSYEQYF
TRBJ2-7 - many TRBV2 TGTGCCAGCAACTATGGACAAGTCTCCTACGAGCAGTACTTC CASNYGQVSYEQYF
TRBJ2-2 TRBD2 many TRBV28 TGTGCCAGCAGCCCTAGGGCTAGCGGTGCGAACACCGGGGAGCTGTTTTTT CASSPRASGANTGELFF
TRBJ2-2 - - TRBV20-1 TGCAGTGCTAGGCGGACAGGGTTGGCGGGAGGCGGGGAGCTGTTTTTT CSARRTGLAGGGELFF
TRBJ1-5 - many TRBV19 TGTGCCAGTAACATTCGAATTAGCAATCAGCCCCAGCATTTT CASNIRISNQPQHF
TRBJ1-5 - - TRBV12-3/TRBV12-4 TGTGCCAGCAGTGCCGCGGGATCACGACAGCCCCAGCATTTC CASSAAGSRQPQHF
TRBJ2-4 - many TRBV7-9 TGTGCCAGCAGCCACAATTCCCAGGGGAACATTCAGTACTTC CASSHNSQGNIQYF
TRBJ2-3 TRBD2 few TRBV5-5 TGTGCCAGCGTAGCGGGAGGAACAGATACGCAGTATTTT CASVAGGTDTQYF
TRBJ1-4 - many TRBV6-1 TGTGCCAGCAGGGCAGAGCTAGCAACTAATGAAAAACTGTTTTTT CASRAELATNEKLFF
TRBJ2-7 - many TRBV5-1 TGCGCCAGCAGCGGTGGTGGGAGTTCCTACGAGCAGTACTTC CASSGGGSSYEQYF
TRBJ1-1 - few TRBV7-2 TGTGCCAGCAAGACGGGGGCGAACACTGAAGCTTTCTTT CASKTGANTEAFF
TRBJ2-5 TRBD2 many TRBV20-1 TGCAGTGCTACCCCAGGACTAGCGGGGGGGCAAGAGACCCAGTACTTC CSATPGLAGGQETQYF
TRBJ2-1 TRBD2 many TRBV27 TGTGCCAGCACCTCACGGGGGGATGAGCAGTTCTTC CASTSRGDEQFF
TRBJ2-7 - - TRBV30 TGTGCCTGGACCCGTGGCAGGTTCTACGAGCAGTACTTC CAWTRGRFYEQYF
TRBJ2-7 TRBD2 many TRBV13 TGTGCCAGCAGTCTAAGGACTAGCGGGGGGGCTTCATTATACGAGCAGTACTTC CASSLRTSGGASLYEQYF
TRBJ1-1 - many TRBV11-2 TGTGCCAGCAGCGCCTACGAGGACGGACGCAATCTGAACACTGAAGCTTTCTTT CASSAYEDGRNLNTEAFF
TRBJ1-5 - many TRBV30 TGTGCCTGGAGTGTTGGGTCGACCGGAGGTCAGCCCCAGCATTTT CAWSVGSTGGQPQHF
TRBJ1-6 TRBD1 many TRBV2 TGTGCCAGCGTGGACAGGGGTTATTCACCCCTCCACTTT CASVDRGYSPLHF
TRBJ2-2 - - TRBV3-1 TGTGCCAGCAGCCAACCGCTCCACCCTAGCATCTGGGACACCGGGGAGCTGTTTTTT CASSQPLHPSIWDTGELFF